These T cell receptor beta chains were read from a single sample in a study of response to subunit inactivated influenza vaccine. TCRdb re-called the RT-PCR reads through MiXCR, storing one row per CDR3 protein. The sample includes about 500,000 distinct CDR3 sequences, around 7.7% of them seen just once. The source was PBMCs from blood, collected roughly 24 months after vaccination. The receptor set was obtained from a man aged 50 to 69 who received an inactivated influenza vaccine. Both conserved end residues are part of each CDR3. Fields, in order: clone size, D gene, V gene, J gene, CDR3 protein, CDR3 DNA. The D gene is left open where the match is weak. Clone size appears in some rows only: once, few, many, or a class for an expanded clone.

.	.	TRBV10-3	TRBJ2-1	CAIRNPTGSGSYNEQFF	TGTGCCATCAGGAACCCAACAGGGTCAGGATCCTACAATGAGCAGTTCTTC
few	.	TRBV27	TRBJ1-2	CASSLSGTSGGYTF	TGTGCCAGCAGTTTATCGGGGACTTCAGGTGGCTACACCTTC
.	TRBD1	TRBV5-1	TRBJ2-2	CASSPSGQRTTGELFF	TGCGCCAGCAGCCCCTCGGGACAGCGGACCACCGGGGAGCTGTTTTTT
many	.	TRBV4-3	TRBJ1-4	CASSQGQSTNEKLFF	TGCGCCAGCAGCCAAGGACAGTCAACTAATGAAAAACTGTTTTTT
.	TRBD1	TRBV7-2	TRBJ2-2	CASSGARGQTNTGELFF	TGTGCCAGCAGCGGAGCGAGGGGACAGACAAACACCGGGGAGCTGTTTTTT
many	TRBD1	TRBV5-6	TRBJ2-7	CASATGQLTSYEQYF	TGTGCCAGCGCTACGGGACAGCTTACCTCCTACGAGCAGTACTTC
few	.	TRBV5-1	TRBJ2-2	CASSLAGSPVYGELFF	TGCGCCAGCAGCTTGGCCGGTTCTCCCGTCTACGGGGAGCTGTTTTTT
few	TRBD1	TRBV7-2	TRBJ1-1	CASSFDRRQGRSTEAFF	TGTGCCAGCAGTTTCGACCGAAGACAGGGTCGTTCGACTGAAGCTTTCTTT
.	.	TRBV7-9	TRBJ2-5	CASSPKRRLRETQYF	TGTGCCAGCAGTCCGAAGCGTCGGTTGCGAGAGACCCAGTACTTC
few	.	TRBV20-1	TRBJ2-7	CSARSVGFEQYF	TGCAGTGCTAGATCTGTGGGATTCGAGCAGTACTTC
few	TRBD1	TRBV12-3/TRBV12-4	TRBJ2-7	CASRQQGAKEQYF	TGTGCCAGCCGCCAACAGGGGGCGAAGGAGCAGTACTTC
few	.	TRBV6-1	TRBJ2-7	CASTPDLISYEQYF	TGTGCCAGCACCCCAGACCTTATCTCCTACGAGCAGTACTTC
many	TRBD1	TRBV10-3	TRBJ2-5	CAISASGGETQYF	TGTGCCATCAGTGCCTCAGGGGGAGAGACCCAGTACTTC
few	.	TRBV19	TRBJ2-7	CASSIGQGETYEQYF	TGTGCCAGTAGTATCGGGCAGGGAGAAACCTACGAGCAGTACTTC
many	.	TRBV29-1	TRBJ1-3	CSATPSSGNTIYF	TGCAGCGCCACACCCTCCTCTGGAAACACCATATATTTT
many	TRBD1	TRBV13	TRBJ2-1	CASSLGLQGANNEQFF	TGTGCCAGCAGCTTAGGCCTCCAGGGGGCTAACAATGAGCAGTTCTTC
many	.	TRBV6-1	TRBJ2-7	CAVGRSSYEQYF	TGTGCCGTCGGACGGAGCTCCTACGAGCAGTACTTC
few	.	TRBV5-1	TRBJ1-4	CASSFSDPTNEKLFF	TGCGCCAGCAGCTTCTCAGATCCAACTAATGAAAAACTGTTTTTT
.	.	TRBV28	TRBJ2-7	CASSFAQGDSEQYF	TGTGCCAGCAGTTTCGCGCAGGGGGACTCCGAGCAGTACTTC
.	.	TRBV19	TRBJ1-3	CASTPRTPGNTIYF	TGTGCCAGTACTCCCCGGACCCCTGGAAACACCATATATTTT
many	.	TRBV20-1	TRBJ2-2	CSARRAGNTGELFF	TGCAGTGCTCGAAGGGCAGGGAACACCGGGGAGCTGTTTTTT
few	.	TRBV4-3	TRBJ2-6	CASSQWTLGANVLTF	TGCGCCAGCAGCCAGTGGACTCTCGGGGCCAACGTCCTGACTTTC
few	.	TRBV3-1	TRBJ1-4	CASSHRTATNEKLFF	TGTGCCAGCAGCCACCGGACAGCAACTAATGAAAAACTGTTTTTT
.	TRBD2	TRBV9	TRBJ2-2	CASSVMAGGGTGELFF	TGTGCCAGCAGCGTAATGGCGGGAGGGGGCACCGGGGAGCTGTTTTTT
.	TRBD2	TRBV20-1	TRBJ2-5	CSANPGLAETQYF	TGCAGTGCAAACCCCGGACTAGCGGAGACCCAGTACTTC
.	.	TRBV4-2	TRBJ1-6	CASSQGLTGPSPLHF	TGTGCCAGCAGCCAAGGCTTAACAGGGCCTTCACCCCTCCACTTT
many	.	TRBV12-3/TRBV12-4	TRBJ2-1	CASSLGQNNEQFF	TGTGCCAGCAGCTTAGGTCAGAACAATGAGCAGTTCTTC
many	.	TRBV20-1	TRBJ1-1	CSARRGVLVTEAFF	TGCAGTGCTCGTCGGGGCGTGTTAGTCACTGAAGCTTTCTTT
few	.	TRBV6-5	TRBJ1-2	CASSYYVGTSNYGYTF	TGTGCCAGCAGTTACTACGTCGGGACCTCTAACTATGGCTACACCTTC
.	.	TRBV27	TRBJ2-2	CASSSPPGVGTGELFF	TGTGCCAGCAGCTCCCCCCCGGGAGTCGGCACCGGGGAGCTGTTTTTT
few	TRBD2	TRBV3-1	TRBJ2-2	CASSQTLGLAGGRGTGELFF	TGTGCCAGCAGCCAGACGCTGGGACTAGCGGGGGGCCGAGGCACCGGGGAGCTGTTTTTT
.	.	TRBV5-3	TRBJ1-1	CARSHVSLSPNTEAFF	TGTGCCAGATCCCATGTGTCCCTGTCCCCGAACACTGAAGCTTTCTTT
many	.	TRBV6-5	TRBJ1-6	CASSYDWKSYNSPLHF	TGTGCCAGCAGTTACGATTGGAAGTCCTATAATTCACCCCTCCACTTT
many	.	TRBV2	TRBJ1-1	CASNPEQVWGTEAFF	TGTGCCAGCAACCCAGAACAAGTATGGGGAACTGAAGCTTTCTTT
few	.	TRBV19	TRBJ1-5	CASSYGIGNQPQHF	TGTGCCAGTAGTTACGGTATTGGCAATCAGCCCCAGCATTTT
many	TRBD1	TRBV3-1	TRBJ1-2	CASSQERTGGYYGYTF	TGTGCCAGCAGCCAAGAGCGGACAGGGGGATACTATGGCTACACCTTC
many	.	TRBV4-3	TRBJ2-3	CASSQRPITDTQYF	TGCGCCAGCAGCCAAAGACCTATCACAGATACGCAGTATTTT
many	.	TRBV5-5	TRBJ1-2	CASSFSSYGYTF	TGTGCCAGCAGCTTTAGCAGCTATGGCTACACCTTC
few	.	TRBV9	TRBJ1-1	CASSVYDTNTEAFF	TGTGCCAGCAGCGTATATGATACGAACACTGAAGCTTTCTTT
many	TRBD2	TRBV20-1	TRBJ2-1	CSTLAGGGNEQFF	TGCAGTACGCTAGCGGGAGGAGGGAATGAGCAGTTCTTC
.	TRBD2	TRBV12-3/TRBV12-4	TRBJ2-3	CASPPGGLSTDTQYF	TGTGCCAGCCCACCGGGGGGGTTGAGCACAGATACGCAGTATTTT
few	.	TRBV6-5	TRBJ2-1	CASSFTLLENEQFF	TGTGCCAGCAGCTTCACTCTATTGGAGAATGAGCAGTTCTTC
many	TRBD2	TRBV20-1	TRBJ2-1	CSARAVAGWQFF	TGCAGTGCTAGGGCTGTAGCGGGGTGGCAGTTCTTC
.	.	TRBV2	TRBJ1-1	CASSRGDLQGGAFF	TGTGCCAGCAGCCGGGGGGACCTACAGGGAGGAGCTTTCTTT
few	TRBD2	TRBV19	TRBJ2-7	CASSGGYSYEQYF	TGTGCCAGTAGCGGGGGGTACTCCTACGAGCAGTACTTC
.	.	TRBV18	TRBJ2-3	CASSPPGTTTDTQYF	TGTGCCAGCTCACCACCGGGGACGACGACAGATACGCAGTATTTT
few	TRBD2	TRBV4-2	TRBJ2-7	CASSQERLAGLRGQQYF	TGTGCCAGCAGCCAAGAGCGGCTAGCGGGCCTCCGGGGCCAGCAGTACTTC
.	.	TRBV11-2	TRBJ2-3	CASSLALWGGTDTQYF	TGTGCCAGCAGCTTAGCCCTCTGGGGGGGCACAGATACGCAGTATTTT
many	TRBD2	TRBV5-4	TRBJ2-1	CASSSIAGLWFF	TGTGCCAGCAGCTCCATAGCGGGGTTATGGTTCTTC
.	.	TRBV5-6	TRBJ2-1	CASSLIGENEQFF	TGTGCCAGCAGCTTGATCGGGGAAAATGAGCAGTTCTTC
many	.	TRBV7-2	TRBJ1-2	CASNHVWDYGYTF	TGTGCCAGCAACCACGTTTGGGACTATGGCTACACCTTC
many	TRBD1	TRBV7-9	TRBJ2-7	CASSPPGTGSYEQYF	TGTGCCAGCAGCCCTCCGGGGACAGGATCCTACGAGCAGTACTTC
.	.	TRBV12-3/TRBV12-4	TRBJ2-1	CASSFIGEQFF	TGTGCCAGCAGTTTTATCGGTGAGCAGTTCTTC
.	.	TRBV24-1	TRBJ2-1	CATSDRGTVDEQFF	TGTGCCACCAGTGACCGGGGGACAGTGGATGAGCAGTTCTTC
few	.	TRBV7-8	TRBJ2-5	CASSLVTETQYF	TGTGCCAGCAGCTTAGTAACAGAGACCCAGTACTTC